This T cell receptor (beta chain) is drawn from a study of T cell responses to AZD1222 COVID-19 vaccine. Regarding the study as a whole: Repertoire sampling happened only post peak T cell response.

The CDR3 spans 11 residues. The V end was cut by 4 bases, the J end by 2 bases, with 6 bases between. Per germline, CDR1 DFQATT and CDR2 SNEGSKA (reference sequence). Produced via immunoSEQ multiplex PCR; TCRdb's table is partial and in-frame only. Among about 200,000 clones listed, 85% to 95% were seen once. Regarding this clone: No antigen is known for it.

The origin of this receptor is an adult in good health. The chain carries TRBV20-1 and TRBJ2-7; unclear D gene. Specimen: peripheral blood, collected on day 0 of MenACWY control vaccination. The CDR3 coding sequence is TGCAGTGCTACTCTTGCCTACGAGCAGTACTTC. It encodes CSATLAYEQYF.